These 30 T cell receptor beta chains were sequenced from one sample in a study of blood T cell repertoires in COVID-19. Measured with immunoSEQ multiplex PCR; TCRdb has only the in-frame clones, and not every one. Among 120,000 or so clones listed, about 80% were seen once. The sequenced material came from peripheral blood. All receptors derive from a woman in her 50s with acute or convalescent COVID-19.

V gene TRBV3-1 (or the pseudogene TRBV3-2) combines with J gene TRBJ2-1; D may be TRBD2 (5 bases). V was cut by 1 base and J by 0 bases, with 10 bases left in between. The CDR3 spans 16 residues. In germline, CDR1 is LGHDT, CDR2 YNNKEL (reference sequence). The CDR3 DNA reads as TGTGCCAGCAGCCAAGTAACGGGGAGCTCCTACAATGAGCAGTTCTTC. Its translation: CASSQVTGSSYNEQFF.

V usage is TRBV12-2 and J usage is TRBJ1-2; the table's D call, TRBD1, was not checked against the DNA. TRBV12-2 is flagged as a pseudogene. The CDR3 has 16 amino acids. The CDR3 here is CASRSPPPAQGYGYTF. For the CDR3, the DNA is TGTGCAAGTCGCTCTCCCCCCCCGGCACAGGGGTATGGCTACACCTTC.

The chain couples TRBV6-5 to TRBJ1-1, with unresolved D. V shed 2 bases and J shed 3 bases, with 7 bases lying between them. Looked up from germline, CDR1 is MNHEY and CDR2 is SVGAGI. The CDR3 is 13 residues long. CDR3 sequence: CASSYRGDTEAFF. Here the CDR3 DNA reads TGTGCCAGCAGTTACCGAGGAGACACTGAAGCTTTCTTT.

The chain has TRBV29-1 and TRBJ2-3; D is possibly TRBD1 (5 bases). This CDR3 is built from 11 residues. The ends were cut back, 6 bases at V and 4 bases at J, with 8 bases in the middle. Looked up from germline, CDR1 is SQVTM and CDR2 is ANQGSEA. The CDR3, as DNA: TGCAGCGTGATGACAGCAGATACGCAGTATTTT. Amino acid sequence: CSVMTADTQYF.

CDR3 in DNA: TGTGCCAGCAGCCCCGGCGGGGGCGTCAACACCGGGGAGCTGTTTTTT. Translating it yields CASSPGGGVNTGELFF. The V gene is TRBV5-8, the J gene TRBJ2-2, with TRBD2 as a possible D gene (7 bases). Germline assignment: CDR1 SGHTS and CDR2 YDEGEE. The CDR3 covers 16 residues. V lost 4 bases and J lost 2, with 15 bases in between.

The chain carries TRBV10-2 and TRBJ1-6, with 8 bases fitting TRBD1. Losses at the gene ends were 2 bases for V and 11 bases for J; bases not matched to a gene: 2. CDR1 is WSHSY and CDR2 is SAAADI in the germline V gene. The CDR3 is made up of 13 amino acids. The CDR3 loop is CASSERTGTPLHF. Here the CDR3 DNA reads TGCGCCAGCAGTGAGCGGACAGGGACACCCCTCCACTTT.

Comment on this clone: Other DNA sequences from this sample encode an identical CDR3 as well. The V call is TRBV11-2, the J call TRBJ1-1; the D is unclear. The germline V and J ends were trimmed by 0 bases and 4 bases, with 12 bases remaining between them. In germline, CDR1 is SGHAT, CDR2 FQNNGV. The CDR3 extends over 15 amino acids. CDR3 sequence (DNA): TGTGCCAGCAGCTTAGACCCAGGAGGCGGCACTGAAGCTTTCTTT. Its protein is CASSLDPGGGTEAFF.

The V and J genes are TRBV19 and TRBJ2-7; maybe TRBD1 (5 bases). The CDR3 has 14 residues. The germline CDR1 and CDR2 sequences are LNHDA and SQIVND (reference sequence). Trimming left V 4 bases short and J 0 bases short, with 10 bases between. CDR3 residues: CASSTSTVSYEQYF. CDR3 sequence (DNA): TGTGCCAGTAGTACATCGACAGTCTCCTACGAGCAGTACTTC.

This clone has ten or more counts. The J gene is TRBJ1-2, the V gene TRBV7-9, with a possible D match to TRBD1 (5 bases). Germline loops: CDR1 SEHNR, CDR2 FQNEAQ (reference sequence). Trimming removed 2 bases from V and 1 base from J, with 11 bases in between. The CDR3 loop spans 15 amino acids. The CDR3 DNA is TGTGCCAGCAGCTTATCGACAGACTTTAACTATGGCTACACCTTC. Translating it yields CASSLSTDFNYGYTF.

The J gene is TRBJ2-7, the V gene TRBV2; D may be TRBD1 (5 bases). This CDR3 has 13 amino acids. CDR1 is SNHLY and CDR2 is FYNNEI in the germline V gene. With 4 bases removed from V and 3 bases from J, the gap between germline ends came to 10 bases. The CDR3 protein is CASSVSGLYEQYF. For the CDR3, the DNA is TGTGCCAGCAGTGTATCAGGGCTCTACGAGCAGTACTTC.

Only a few counts were recorded for this clone. This chain connects TRBV5-1 to TRBJ1-2; 11 positions agree with TRBD1. Trimming cost V 1 base and J 7 bases; bases outside gene matches: 12. The V gene's germline CDR1 is SGHRS and CDR2 YFSETQ. The CDR3 sequence is 17 residues long. CDR3 loop: CASSLIPRTGGQGGYTF. In DNA form, the CDR3 reads TGCGCCAGCAGCTTGATCCCTAGGACAGGGGGCCAAGGTGGCTACACCTTC.

The CDR3 region is CASSQGADVTEAFF. In DNA, the CDR3 is TGTGCCAGCAGTCAGGGGGCTGATGTCACTGAAGCTTTCTTT. J is TRBJ1-1 and V is TRBV6-5; 8 nucleotides agree with TRBD1. Germline assignment: CDR1 MNHEY and CDR2 SVGAGI. The CDR3 runs to 14 residues. The trim removed 5 bases at V and 4 bases at J, leaving 6 bases unmatched.

The J gene is TRBJ1-5, the V gene TRBV12-3 or TRBV12-4; TRBD1 aligns across 7 bases. The CDR3 consists of 13 residues. Losses at the gene ends were 7 bases for V and 6 bases for J; bases not matched to a gene: 6. The CDR3 DNA follows: TGTGCCAGCACCGGGCAGGGGGTTCAGCCCCAGCATTTT. This encodes CASTGQGVQPQHF.

This clone was seen just once. This sequence joins TRBV6-1 and TRBJ1-3; D uncertain. The CDR3 covers 16 residues. The V end was cut by 2 bases, the J end by 3 bases, with 14 bases between. Germline CDR1 and CDR2: MNHNS and SASEGT. The CDR3 DNA follows: TGTGCCAGCAGTGAATCCGGGGTTCGGAATGGAAACACCATATATTTT. Translation: CASSESGVRNGNTIYF.

The chain links TRBV4-1 to TRBJ2-4, with 8 bases aligning to TRBD2. Per germline, CDR1 MGHRA and CDR2 YSYEKL. The CDR3 consists of 17 residues. Germline trimming cut 0 bases from V and 4 bases from J; bases unmatched to any gene: 8. DNA for the CDR3: TGCGCCAGCAGCCAAGAAGCTGGGCGGGGGGTAAAAAACATTCAGTACTTC. It encodes CASSQEAGRGVKNIQYF.

In its sample, this clone was seen once. The chain recombines TRBV28 with TRBJ1-1, with no clear D. V lost 6 bases and J lost 4, with 12 bases in between. The CDR3 loop spans 13 amino acids. Germline CDR1 and CDR2: MDHEN and SYDVKM. CDR3 DNA: TGTGCCAGCAGCCAGCCGGGTACCACTGAAGCTTTCTTT. This gives the protein CASSQPGTTEAFF.

This chain uses TRBV19 with TRBJ2-5; 13 bases fit TRBD2. Germline CDR1 is LNHDA and CDR2 is SQIVND (reference sequence). The CDR3 is made up of 18 amino acids. The V segment lost 5 bases and the J segment 3 bases; nucleotides outside the gene matches: 12. In DNA, the CDR3 is TGTGCCAGTAGTCCAATACTAGCGGGGGGGGTAAAGGAAGAGACCCAGTACTTC. This encodes CASSPILAGGVKEETQYF.

V usage is TRBV12-5 and J usage is TRBJ2-7; 7 nucleotides match TRBD1. The length of the CDR3 is 13 residues. In germline, CDR1 is LGHNT, CDR2 FRNRAP. J was trimmed by 1 base and V by 7 bases; bases with no gene match: 4. CDR3 in amino acids: CASVRDRSYEQYF. The CDR3 DNA follows: TGTGCTAGTGTCCGGGACAGATCCTACGAGCAGTACTTC.

The chain combines TRBV18 with TRBJ1-1, with TRBD1 matching over 10 bases. The CDR3 loop spans 14 amino acids. CDR1 is KGHSH and CDR2 is LQKENI in the germline V gene. V trimming: 3 bases; J trimming: 3 bases; junction bases outside the gene matches: 1. The CDR3 loop is CASSPDRGYTEAFF. The DNA of the CDR3 is TGTGCCAGCTCACCGGACAGGGGGTACACTGAAGCTTTCTTT.

This clone came up a few times. This rearrangement joins TRBV19 to TRBJ1-5; 9 bases map to TRBD1. This CDR3 is built from 17 residues. Germline V gives CDR1 LNHDA, CDR2 SQIVND (reference sequence). With 1 base clipped from V and 2 bases from J, the junction kept 6 bases outside the gene matches. The CDR3, as DNA: TGTGCCAGTAGTATAGGTGGGGGACAGGGCGGCAATCAGCCCCAGCATTTT. Protein sequence: CASSIGGGQGGNQPQHF.

The chain has TRBV24-1 and TRBJ1-1, with 8 positions matching TRBD1. Germline CDR1 and CDR2: KGHDR and SFDVKD. The CDR3 is 18 amino acids. V lost 1 base to trimming and J lost 4 bases; unmatched junction nucleotides: 13. The CDR3 reads CATSDFLLRDRIFTEAFF. In nucleotides, the CDR3 is TGTGCCACCAGTGATTTCCTACTCCGGGACAGGATTTTCACTGAAGCTTTCTTT.

This chain uses TRBV20-1 with TRBJ1-1; a weak D match, TRBD1 (5 bases). The length of the CDR3 is 12 residues. Trimming shortened V by 3 bases and J by 7 bases, and 12 bases separated the two germline ends. Per the germline V gene, CDR1 is DFQATT and CDR2 is SNEGSKA (reference sequence). The CDR3 nucleotides are TGCAGTGCTAGTCCCAAGACAGTTGAAGCTTTCTTT. Translation gives CSASPKTVEAFF.

The rearrangement joins TRBV19 to TRBJ1-5, with TRBD1 identical over 9 bases. CDR1 and CDR2 (germline): LNHDA, SQIVND (reference sequence). Trimming removed 7 bases from V and 2 bases from J; junction bases left unmatched: 9. The CDR3 is 16 amino acids. CDR3 loop: CASTPQGALGNQPQHF. In DNA, the CDR3 is TGTGCCAGTACACCACAGGGGGCTTTGGGCAATCAGCCCCAGCATTTT.

This chain connects TRBV27 to TRBJ1-5, with D uncertain. The V end was cut by 3 bases, the J end by 6 bases, with 6 bases between. CDR1 is MNHEY, CDR2 SMNVEV, per germline (reference sequence). The CDR3 is 12 amino acids. The CDR3 spells CASSFAGQPQHF. CDR3 nucleotide sequence: TGTGCCAGCAGTTTTGCGGGTCAGCCCCAGCATTTT.

The chain carries TRBV14 and TRBJ1-6; D might be TRBD1 (5 bases). The CDR3 is made up of 15 amino acids. CDR1 SGHDN and CDR2 FVKESK come from the germline V gene. The V end lost 0 bases, the J end lost 7 bases, and 10 bases lay between the germline ends. As DNA, the CDR3 is TGTGCCAGCAGCCAAGAGGCAGGGTGGAATTCACCCCTCCACTTT. This translates into CASSQEAGWNSPLHF.

The J gene is TRBJ2-3, the V gene TRBV7-8, with a weak D call TRBD1 (7 bases). CDR1 and CDR2 (germline): SGHVS, FQNEAQ. The V gene lost 5 bases and the J gene lost 4 bases, with 19 bases spanning the gap. CDR3 size: 16 residues. CDR3 sequence (DNA): TGTGCCAGCAGCCGAGACCCAGGGGGGAAGGCAGATACGCAGTATTTT. Translation: CASSRDPGGKADTQYF.

This chain links TRBV5-1 with TRBJ2-7; 9 bases align to TRBD2. CDR3 length equals 14 residues. The germline V gene has CDR1 SGHRS and CDR2 YFSETQ. The V gene end was trimmed by 3 bases and the J gene end by 5 bases; junction bases not matched to a gene: 6. CDR3 in DNA: TGCGCCAGCAGCTATGGACTAGCGACCCACGAGCAGTACTTC. Translation: CASSYGLATHEQYF.

This clone was seen only a few times. The rearrangement links TRBV21-1 to TRBJ2-1; the table's D call of TRBD1 was not tested on the DNA. TRBV21-1 is a recognized pseudogene. The CDR3 loop spans 17 amino acids. The CDR3 here is CASSKEVRTGGYHEQFF. In DNA, the CDR3 is TGTGCCAGCAGCAAAGAGGTAAGGACAGGGGGTTACCATGAGCAGTTCTTC.

The genes are TRBV6-6 and TRBJ2-7, with 7 bases aligning to TRBD1. The CDR3 sequence is 16 residues long. The germline V gene encodes CDR1 MNHNY and CDR2 SVGAGI (reference sequence). Germline trimming cut 5 bases from V and 0 bases from J; bases unmatched to any gene: 10. The CDR3 region is CASSHPGQLSSYEQYF. For the CDR3, the DNA is TGTGCCAGCAGTCACCCGGGACAGTTGAGCTCCTACGAGCAGTACTTC.

This clone was observed a handful of times. CDR3 protein: CASSLDRGGRGKLFF. DNA of the CDR3: TGTGCCAGCAGTTTAGACAGGGGGGGACGCGGAAAACTGTTTTTT. The V and J genes are TRBV6-6 and TRBJ1-4; 9 bases match TRBD1. Unmatched junction bases numbered 10, after V lost 4 bases and J lost 10 bases. Germline CDR1 reads MNHNY; CDR2 reads SVGAGI (reference sequence). CDR3 length: 15 residues.